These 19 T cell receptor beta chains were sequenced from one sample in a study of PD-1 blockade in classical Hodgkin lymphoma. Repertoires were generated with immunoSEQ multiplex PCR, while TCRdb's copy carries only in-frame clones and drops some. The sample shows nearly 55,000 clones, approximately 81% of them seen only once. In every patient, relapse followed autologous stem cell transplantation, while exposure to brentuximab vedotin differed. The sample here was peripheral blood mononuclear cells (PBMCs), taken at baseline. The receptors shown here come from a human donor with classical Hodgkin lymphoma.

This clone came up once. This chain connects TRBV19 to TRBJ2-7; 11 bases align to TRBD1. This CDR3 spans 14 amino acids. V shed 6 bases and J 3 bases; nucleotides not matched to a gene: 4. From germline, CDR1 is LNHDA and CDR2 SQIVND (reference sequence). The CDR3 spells CASSAGTGGYEQYF. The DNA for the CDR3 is TGTGCCAGTAGCGCCGGGACAGGGGGCTACGAGCAGTACTTC.

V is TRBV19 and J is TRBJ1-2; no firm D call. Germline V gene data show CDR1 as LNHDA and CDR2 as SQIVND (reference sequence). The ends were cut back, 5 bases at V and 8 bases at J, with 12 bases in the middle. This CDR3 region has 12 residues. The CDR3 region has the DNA TGTGCCAGTAGTCTCCAACCCCCCGGCTACACCTTC. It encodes CASSLQPPGYTF.

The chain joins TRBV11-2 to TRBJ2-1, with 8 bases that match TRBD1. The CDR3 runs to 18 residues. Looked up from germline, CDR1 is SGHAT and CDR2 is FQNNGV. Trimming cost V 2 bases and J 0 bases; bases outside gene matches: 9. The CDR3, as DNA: TGTGCCAGCAGCTTAAACAGGGGGTCATTTCGCTCCTACAATGAGCAGTTCTTC. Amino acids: CASSLNRGSFRSYNEQFF.

CDR3 residues: CASSSGSLKEQFF. DNA for the CDR3: TGTGCCAGCAGCTCCGGGAGCCTTAAGGAGCAGTTCTTC. The chain joins TRBV11-1 to TRBJ2-1; TRBD2 might be the D (6 bases). Germline lookup yields CDR1 SGHAT and CDR2 FQDESV (reference sequence). CDR3 size: 13 residues. The V and J ends lost 4 bases and 10 bases respectively, with 14 bases between them.

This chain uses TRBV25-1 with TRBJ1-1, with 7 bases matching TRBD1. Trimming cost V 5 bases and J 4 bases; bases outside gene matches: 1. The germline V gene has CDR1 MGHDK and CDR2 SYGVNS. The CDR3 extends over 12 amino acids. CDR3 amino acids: CASSYRGTEAFF. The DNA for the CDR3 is TGTGCCAGCAGTTACAGGGGCACTGAAGCTTTCTTT.

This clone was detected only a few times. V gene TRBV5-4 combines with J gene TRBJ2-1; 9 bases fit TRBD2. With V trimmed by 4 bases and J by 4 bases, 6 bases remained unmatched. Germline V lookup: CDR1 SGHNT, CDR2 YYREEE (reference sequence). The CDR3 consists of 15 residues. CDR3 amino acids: CASSRRLAEYNEQFF. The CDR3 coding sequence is TGTGCCAGCAGCCGGCGACTAGCGGAGTACAATGAGCAGTTCTTC.

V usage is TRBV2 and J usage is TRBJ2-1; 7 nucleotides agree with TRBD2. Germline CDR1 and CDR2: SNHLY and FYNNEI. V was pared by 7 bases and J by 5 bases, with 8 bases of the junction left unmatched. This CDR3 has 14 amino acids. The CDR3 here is CASMLAALHNEQFF. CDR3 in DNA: TGTGCCAGCATGCTAGCGGCCCTTCACAATGAGCAGTTCTTC.

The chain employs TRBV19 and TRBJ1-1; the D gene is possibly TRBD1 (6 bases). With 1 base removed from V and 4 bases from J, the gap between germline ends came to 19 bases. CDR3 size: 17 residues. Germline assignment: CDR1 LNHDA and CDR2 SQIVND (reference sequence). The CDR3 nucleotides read TGTGCCAGTAGTATAGGTAGTGGGGGGCTGTTGATCACTGAAGCTTTCTTT. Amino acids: CASSIGSGGLLITEAFF.

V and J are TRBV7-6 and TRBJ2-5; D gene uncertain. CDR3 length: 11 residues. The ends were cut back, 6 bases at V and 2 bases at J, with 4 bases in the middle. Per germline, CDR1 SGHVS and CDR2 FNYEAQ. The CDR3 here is CASRQQETQYF. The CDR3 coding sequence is TGTGCCAGCAGGCAACAAGAGACCCAGTACTTC.

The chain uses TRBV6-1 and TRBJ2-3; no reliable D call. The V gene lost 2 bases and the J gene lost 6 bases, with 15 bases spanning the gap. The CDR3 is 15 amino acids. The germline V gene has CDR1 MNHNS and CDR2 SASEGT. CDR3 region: CASSESVGWSDTQYF. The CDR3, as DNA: TGTGCCAGCAGTGAAAGCGTAGGGTGGTCGGATACGCAGTATTTT.

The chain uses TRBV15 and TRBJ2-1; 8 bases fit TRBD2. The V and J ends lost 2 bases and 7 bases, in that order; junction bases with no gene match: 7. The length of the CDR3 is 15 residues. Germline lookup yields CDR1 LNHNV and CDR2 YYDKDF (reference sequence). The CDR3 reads CATSRQAGVGNEQFF. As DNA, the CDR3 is TGTGCCACCAGCAGACAAGCGGGAGTAGGAAATGAGCAGTTCTTC. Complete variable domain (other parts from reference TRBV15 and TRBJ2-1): DAMVIQNPRYQVTQFGKPVTLSCSQTLNHNVMYWYQQKSSQAPKLLFHYYDKDFNNEADTPDNFQSRRPNTSFCFLDIRSPGLGDTAMYLCATSRQAGVGNEQFFGPGTRLTVL.

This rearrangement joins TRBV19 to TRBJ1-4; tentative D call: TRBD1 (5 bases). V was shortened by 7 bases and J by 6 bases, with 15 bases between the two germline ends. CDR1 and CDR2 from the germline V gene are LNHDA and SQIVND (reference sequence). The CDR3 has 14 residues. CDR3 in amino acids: CASKDGGTDEKLFF. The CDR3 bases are TGTGCCAGTAAGGACGGAGGGACCGATGAAAAACTGTTTTTT.

CDR3 loop: CASSQDQAPYGLEQYF. In DNA form, the CDR3 reads TGTGCCAGCAGCCAAGATCAGGCCCCATACGGACTGGAGCAGTACTTC. The gene calls are TRBV4-2 and TRBJ2-7; D is perhaps TRBD2 (5 bases). This CDR3 region has 16 residues. V lost 0 bases and J lost 7, with 19 bases in between. Germline assignment: CDR1 LGHNA and CDR2 YNFKEQ.

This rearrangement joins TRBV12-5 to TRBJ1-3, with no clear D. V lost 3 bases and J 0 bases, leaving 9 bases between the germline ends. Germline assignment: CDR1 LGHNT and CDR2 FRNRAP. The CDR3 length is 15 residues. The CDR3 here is CASGFGLSSGNTIYF. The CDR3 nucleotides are TGTGCTAGTGGTTTCGGTCTGAGCTCTGGAAACACCATATATTTT.

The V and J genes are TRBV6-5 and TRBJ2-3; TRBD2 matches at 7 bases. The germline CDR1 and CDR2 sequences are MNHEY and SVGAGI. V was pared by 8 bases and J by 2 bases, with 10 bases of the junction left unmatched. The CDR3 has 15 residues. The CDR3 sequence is CASAGERGLTDTQYF. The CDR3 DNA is TGTGCCAGCGCGGGGGAGCGGGGACTCACAGATACGCAGTATTTT.

CDR3 nucleotide sequence: TGTGCCAGCAGCTTAGTGTACAGAGATGACACTGAAGCTTTCTTT. Its protein is CASSLVYRDDTEAFF. The chain combines TRBV7-9 with TRBJ1-1; D gene ambiguous. Germline CDR1 reads SEHNR; CDR2 reads FQNEAQ (reference sequence). This CDR3 region has 15 residues. Trimming took off 1 base at V and 3 bases at J, with 12 bases between the two ends.

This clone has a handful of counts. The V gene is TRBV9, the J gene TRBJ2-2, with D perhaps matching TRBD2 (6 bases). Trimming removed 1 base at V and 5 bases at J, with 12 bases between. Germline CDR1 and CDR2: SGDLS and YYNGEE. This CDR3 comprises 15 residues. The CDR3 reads CASSVSPSETGELFF. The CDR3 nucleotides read TGTGCCAGCAGCGTATCCCCTAGCGAGACCGGGGAGCTGTTTTTT.

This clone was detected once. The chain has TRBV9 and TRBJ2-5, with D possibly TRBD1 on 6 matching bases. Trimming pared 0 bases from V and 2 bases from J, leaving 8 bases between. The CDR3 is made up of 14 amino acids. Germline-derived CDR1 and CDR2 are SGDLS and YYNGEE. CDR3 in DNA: TGTGCCAGCAGCGTAGCCGGACAGCAAGAGACCCAGTACTTC. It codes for CASSVAGQQETQYF. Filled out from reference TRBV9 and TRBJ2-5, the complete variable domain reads DSGVTQTPKHLITATGQRVTLRCSPRSGDLSVYWYQQSLDQGLQFLIQYYNGEERAKGNILERFSAQQFPDLHSELNLSSLELGDSALYFCASSVAGQQETQYFGPGTRLLVL.

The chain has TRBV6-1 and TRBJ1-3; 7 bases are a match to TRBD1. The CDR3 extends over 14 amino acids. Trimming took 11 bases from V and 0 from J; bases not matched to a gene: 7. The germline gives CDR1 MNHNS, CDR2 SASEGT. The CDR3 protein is CAGWDSLSGNTIYF. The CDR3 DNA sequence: TGTGCCGGCTGGGACAGCCTCTCTGGAAACACCATATATTTT.